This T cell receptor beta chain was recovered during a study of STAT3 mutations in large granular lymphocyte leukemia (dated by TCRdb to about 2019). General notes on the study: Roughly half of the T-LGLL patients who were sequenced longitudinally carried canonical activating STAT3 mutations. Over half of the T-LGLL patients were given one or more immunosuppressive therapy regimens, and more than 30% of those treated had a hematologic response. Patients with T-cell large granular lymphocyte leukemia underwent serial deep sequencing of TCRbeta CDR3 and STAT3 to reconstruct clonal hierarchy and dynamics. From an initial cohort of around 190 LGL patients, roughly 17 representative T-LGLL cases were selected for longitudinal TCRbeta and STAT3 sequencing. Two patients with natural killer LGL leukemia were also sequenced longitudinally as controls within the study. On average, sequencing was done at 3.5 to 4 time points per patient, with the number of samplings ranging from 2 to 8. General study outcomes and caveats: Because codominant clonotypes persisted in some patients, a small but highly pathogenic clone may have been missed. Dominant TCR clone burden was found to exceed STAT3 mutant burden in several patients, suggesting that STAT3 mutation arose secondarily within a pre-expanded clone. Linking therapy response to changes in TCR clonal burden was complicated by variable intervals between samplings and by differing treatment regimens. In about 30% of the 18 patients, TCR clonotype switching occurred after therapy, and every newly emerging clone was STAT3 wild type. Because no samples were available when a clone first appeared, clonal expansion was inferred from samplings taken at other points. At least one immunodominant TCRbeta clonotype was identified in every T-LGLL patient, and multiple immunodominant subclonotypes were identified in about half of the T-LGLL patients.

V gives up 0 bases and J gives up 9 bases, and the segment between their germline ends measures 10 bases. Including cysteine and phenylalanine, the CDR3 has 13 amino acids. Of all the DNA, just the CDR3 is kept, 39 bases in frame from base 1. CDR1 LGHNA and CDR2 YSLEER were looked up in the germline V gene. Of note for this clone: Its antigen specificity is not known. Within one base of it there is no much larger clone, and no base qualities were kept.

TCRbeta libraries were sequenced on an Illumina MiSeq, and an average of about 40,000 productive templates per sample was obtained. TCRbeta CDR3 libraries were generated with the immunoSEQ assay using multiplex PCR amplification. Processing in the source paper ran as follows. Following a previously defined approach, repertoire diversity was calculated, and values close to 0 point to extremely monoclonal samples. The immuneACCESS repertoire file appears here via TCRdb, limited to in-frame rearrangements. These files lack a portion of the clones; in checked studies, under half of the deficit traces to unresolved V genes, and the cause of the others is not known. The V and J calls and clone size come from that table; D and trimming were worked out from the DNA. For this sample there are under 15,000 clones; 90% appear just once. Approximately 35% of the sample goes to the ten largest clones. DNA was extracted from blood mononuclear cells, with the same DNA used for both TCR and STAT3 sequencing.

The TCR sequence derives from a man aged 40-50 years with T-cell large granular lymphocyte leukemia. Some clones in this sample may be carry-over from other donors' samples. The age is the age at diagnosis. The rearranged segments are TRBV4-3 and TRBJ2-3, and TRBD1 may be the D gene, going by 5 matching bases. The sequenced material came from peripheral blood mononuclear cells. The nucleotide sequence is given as TGCGCCAGCAGCCAAGATCTGGGGCCCACGCAGTATTTT. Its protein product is CASSQDLGPTQYF.